The rows below give T cell receptor beta chains drawn from one sample of a study of T cell repertoires in cytomegalovirus infection. In TCRdb, the reads were re-called with MiXCR into one record per CDR3 protein. Of approximately 500,000 distinct CDR3 sequences listed, over 9% are singletons. The specimen sequenced was PBMCs. The receptors shown here come from a human donor in good health (CMV status not recorded). Some clones in this sample may be carry-over from other donors' samples. Each CDR3 is given with its conserved first and last residue. Size is omitted from some rows. Given values are once, few, many or a class for expanded clones.

V,size,CDR3
TRBV29-1,NA,CSVGGLVDEQFF
TRBV28,many,CASSTQQGSSEKLFF
TRBV19,many,CARSTPCEPQHF
TRBV12-3/TRBV12-4,many,CASSISGRPQPQHF
TRBV6-6,many,CASSYGGDRGYSNQPQHF
TRBV5-1,many,CASRPPGVFQHGELFF
TRBV7-6,few,CGTGDYRTDTQYF
TRBV7-2,many,CASSGQGGSGEQYF
TRBV14,NA,CASSQGPGLGVSEAFF
TRBV20-1,NA,CSATGGHMNTEAFF